This T cell receptor (beta chain) stems from a study of T cell changes during pregnancy in multiple sclerosis (dated 2019 in TCRdb). With respect to the entire study: The study examined how the T cell repertoire changed over the course of pregnancy in women with multiple sclerosis.

A word on this clone: It has no known antigen specificity. Base qualities were left out, and no much larger clone turns up one base away.

Library construction relied on the immunoSEQ multiplex PCR assay. What TCRdb holds here is the immuneACCESS table cut down to in-frame rearrangements. Part of the clones is not present; checked against another copy, under half of the missing clones reflect an unresolved V gene, and the others are unexplained. Here the sample has under 50,000 clones; almost 95% occur a single time. About 4.7% of the sample is in the top ten clones. The sample in question was CD8+ T cells from peripheral blood mononuclear cells, obtained in the first trimester of pregnancy. This sequence was found in a female donor with multiple sclerosis, enrolled in a pregnancy study.

The DNA sequence follows: TGTGCCAGTAGTGGGACACTTCACAATGAGCAGTTCTTC. This encodes CASSGTLHNEQFF. The sequence is built from TRBV19 and TRBJ2-1; D gene: possibly TRBD1, on 6 matching bases. Trimming removed 5 bases from V and 5 bases from J, leaving 10 bases between the germline ends. There are 13 amino acids in the CDR3, from cysteine to phenylalanine inclusive. This entry keeps only the CDR3 DNA: 39 bases, framed from base 1. The germline V gene (reference sequence) sets CDR1 to LNHDA and CDR2 to SQIVND.